Listed below are T cell receptor beta chains from one sample, sequenced in a study of OX40 agonist ivuxolimab in advanced cancers. The repertoire was sequenced with immunoSEQ multiplex PCR; TCRdb's copy has only in-frame clones and lacks some. The sample includes tens of thousands of clones, approximately 90% seen only once; the top ten take around 12%. Source: CD4+ or CD8+ T cells sorted from blood, taken in a trial of the OX40 agonist ivuxolimab. The receptor set was obtained from an adult with an advanced solid tumor such as melanoma, head and neck, liver or kidney cancer. Both conserved end residues are part of each CDR3. A D gene is named only where the DNA matches it firmly. Size is stated for part of the rows, as once, few or many counts, or as a class when the clone is expanded.

>-|TRBV7-9|-|TRBJ1-2
TGTGCCAGCAGCTTAATAGGGAACTATGGCTACACCTTC
CASSLIGNYGYTF
>TRBD1|TRBV5-1|-|TRBJ2-7
TGCGCCAGCAGCTCGGACAGGGGATCCTACGAGCAGTACTTC
CASSSDRGSYEQYF
>-|TRBV5-6|-|TRBJ2-4
TGTGCCAGCAGCTTGTGGCAGGGGAAAAACATTCAGTACTTC
CASSLWQGKNIQYF
>-|TRBV6-5|-|TRBJ2-7
TGTGCCAGCAGTTACTCGTATACCGTTACGGCCTACGAGCAGTACTTC
CASSYSYTVTAYEQYF
>-|TRBV28|-|TRBJ1-4
TGTGCCAGCAGTCCAAGGGAGGGGTGGAGTGAAAAACTGTTTTTT
CASSPREGWSEKLFF
>TRBD1|TRBV6-1|-|TRBJ1-3
TGTGCCAGCAGAGACAGGGGGCCCGGAAACACCATATATTTT
CASRDRGPGNTIYF
>TRBD1|TRBV18|-|TRBJ2-7
TGTGCCAGCTCACAAAGGACAGGGGGTTACGAGCAGTACTTC
CASSQRTGGYEQYF
>TRBD2|TRBV7-9|-|TRBJ2-2
TGTGCCAGCAGTCGACTAGCCACCGGGGACACCGGGGAGCTGTTTTTT
CASSRLATGDTGELFF
>-|TRBV10-3|-|TRBJ2-5
TGTGCCATCAGGCGACCCCAAAAGACAGAATTGTACCAAGAGACCCAGTACTTC
CAIRRPQKTELYQETQYF
>-|TRBV28|few|TRBJ1-3
TGTGCCAGCAGTTTTGCAGGGTCCTCTGGAAACACCATATATTTT
CASSFAGSSGNTIYF
>-|TRBV5-1|few|TRBJ1-2
TGCGCCAGCAGCTTGACAGGAGCTAACTATGGCTACACCTTC
CASSLTGANYGYTF
>-|TRBV28|-|TRBJ2-1
TGTGCCAGCAGTTCTGATCCCCCAGGGGTGGAAAACTACAATGAGCAGTTCTTC
CASSSDPPGVENYNEQFF
>-|TRBV19|-|TRBJ2-3
TGTGCCAGTAGTCGTCGGGCCACAGATACGCAGTATTTT
CASSRRATDTQYF
>TRBD1|TRBV27|-|TRBJ2-5
TGTGCCAGCAGTCCTGACAGGGGAGGATGGTTGTGGCAAGAGACCCAGTACTTC
CASSPDRGGWLWQETQYF
>-|TRBV25-1|-|TRBJ1-1
TGTGCCAGCAGTGAACTCGCGATTGCGGTAAACACTGAAGCTTTCTTT
CASSELAIAVNTEAFF